Listed below are T cell receptor beta chains from one sample, sequenced in a study of blood T cell repertoires in COVID-19. Clones were read by immunoSEQ multiplex PCR, and TCRdb kept only the in-frame ones, dropping some. The sample includes just over 95,000 clones, around nine tenths of them seen just once. Sequencing was performed on peripheral blood. These receptor sequences come from a man aged 50-59 years with acute or convalescent COVID-19. Both conserved end residues are part of each CDR3. The D gene is left open where the match is weak. Rows give clone size only sometimes, using once, few, many, or a class for an expanded clone.

J gene	D gene	V gene	clone size	CDR3 protein	CDR3 DNA
TRBJ2-5	TRBD2	TRBV6-2/TRBV6-3	NA	CASSYPSTSGRGETQYF	TGTGCCAGCAGTTACCCTTCGACTAGCGGGAGAGGGGAGACCCAGTACTTC
TRBJ2-2	NA	TRBV3-1/TRBV3-2	NA	CASSQVAGWNTGELFF	TGTGCCAGCAGCCAAGTCGCGGGATGGAACACCGGGGAGCTGTTTTTT
TRBJ2-1	TRBD2	TRBV14	NA	CASSSIGTSVYNEQFF	TGTGCCAGCAGCTCCATTGGGACTAGCGTCTACAATGAGCAGTTCTTC
TRBJ2-1	TRBD2	TRBV15	NA	CATSKAGGYNEQFF	TGTGCCACCAGCAAGGCGGGAGGCTACAATGAGCAGTTCTTC
TRBJ2-4	TRBD2	TRBV7-8	NA	CASSPLAGAAKNIQYF	TGTGCCAGCAGCCCATTAGCGGGGGCTGCCAAAAACATTCAGTACTTC
TRBJ2-5	NA	TRBV7-9	NA	CASSLAASETQYF	TGTGCCAGCAGCTTAGCGGCTTCAGAGACCCAGTACTTC
TRBJ2-1	TRBD2	TRBV27	NA	CASSFGTSGNNEQFF	TGTGCCAGCAGTTTTGGGACTAGCGGGAACAATGAGCAGTTCTTC
TRBJ2-1	TRBD2	TRBV9	NA	CASSQGGREGSEQFF	TGTGCCAGCAGCCAAGGTGGGCGGGAGGGCAGTGAGCAGTTCTTC
TRBJ1-2	NA	TRBV6-5	NA	CASSYPTGNGYTF	TGTGCCAGCAGTTACCCCACAGGGAATGGCTACACCTTC
TRBJ2-5	NA	TRBV9	NA	CASSVARGRETQYF	TGTGCCAGCAGCGTAGCTAGGGGGAGAGAGACCCAGTACTTC
TRBJ1-3	NA	TRBV18	NA	CASSPRDSRRNTIYF	TGTGCCAGCTCACCTCGAGACAGTCGGCGCAACACCATATATTTT
TRBJ2-5	TRBD2	TRBV3-1/TRBV3-2	NA	CASSRTSGRETQYF	TGTGCCAGCAGCCGGACTAGCGGGAGAGAGACCCAGTACTTC
TRBJ2-3	NA	TRBV14	few	CASSQFLVRGMKDTQYF	TGTGCCAGCAGCCAATTTCTTGTGCGCGGGATGAAAGATACGCAGTATTTT
TRBJ2-1	NA	TRBV5-1	NA	CASSLEGRLKGGEQFF	TGCGCCAGCAGCTTGGAGGGTCGGCTGAAAGGAGGGGAGCAGTTCTTC
TRBJ1-1	NA	TRBV30	NA	CAWGRDFRSEAFF	TGTGCCTGGGGCCGGGACTTCCGATCTGAAGCTTTCTTT
TRBJ2-1	NA	TRBV12-5	NA	CASGQQGNEQFF	TGTGCTAGTGGACAACAGGGAAATGAGCAGTTCTTC
TRBJ1-1	NA	TRBV7-9	NA	CASSVKGDTEAFF	TGTGCCAGCAGCGTAAAAGGGGACACTGAAGCTTTCTTT
TRBJ2-5	NA	TRBV6-1	NA	CASTGSQETQYF	TGTGCCAGCACCGGGTCGCAAGAGACCCAGTACTTC
TRBJ1-1	TRBD1	TRBV6-5	NA	CASSRGTVEAFF	TGTGCCAGCAGCCGCGGGACAGTTGAAGCTTTCTTT
TRBJ2-3	TRBD2	TRBV6-2/TRBV6-3	NA	CASSPLAGVITDTQYF	TGTGCCAGCAGCCCACTAGCGGGAGTAATCACAGATACGCAGTATTTT
TRBJ1-5	NA	TRBV3-1/TRBV3-2	NA	CASSQDMLGGNQPQHF	TGTGCCAGCAGCCAAGATATGCTAGGGGGAAATCAGCCCCAGCATTTT
TRBJ2-1	TRBD2	TRBV19	NA	CASSPRPGLAGGGEQFF	TGTGCCAGTAGTCCCCGCCCTGGGCTAGCGGGAGGGGGGGAGCAGTTCTTC
TRBJ2-6	TRBD1	TRBV6-5	NA	CASSYPTGAGANVLTF	TGTGCCAGCAGTTACCCGACAGGGGCTGGGGCCAACGTCCTGACTTTC
TRBJ2-5	TRBD2	TRBV5-6	NA	CASSLLETSVKTQYF	TGTGCCAGCAGCTTGCTTGAGACTAGCGTGAAGACCCAGTACTTC
TRBJ1-1	NA	TRBV5-1	NA	CASSLGVNTEAFF	TGCGCCAGCAGCCTCGGGGTTAACACTGAAGCTTTCTTT
TRBJ1-1	NA	TRBV30	NA	CARTEGNTEAFF	TGTGCCCGTACGGAGGGGAACACTGAAGCTTTCTTT
TRBJ1-5	TRBD1	TRBV19	NA	CASSIYRGDYSNQPQHF	TGTGCCAGTAGTATATACAGGGGCGACTATAGCAATCAGCCCCAGCATTTT
TRBJ1-1	NA	TRBV29-1	NA	CSVEYPGRTFF	TGCAGCGTTGAATATCCGGGAAGAACTTTCTTT
TRBJ2-7	TRBD2	TRBV7-9	NA	CASSPLISGRAFYEQYF	TGTGCCAGCAGCCCCCTGATTAGCGGGAGGGCCTTCTACGAGCAGTACTTC
TRBJ2-7	TRBD2	TRBV19	NA	CATRAMGGLNEQYF	TGTGCCACTAGGGCGATGGGAGGGCTCAACGAGCAGTACTTC
TRBJ2-1	NA	TRBV2	NA	CASSEASAYNEQFF	TGTGCCAGCAGTGAAGCGTCGGCCTACAATGAGCAGTTCTTC
TRBJ2-3	NA	TRBV7-2	NA	CASSLALTMADTQYF	TGTGCCAGCAGCTTAGCGCTGACTATGGCAGATACGCAGTATTTT
TRBJ2-3	NA	TRBV27	NA	CASSSGWGRGTDTQYF	TGTGCCAGCAGTTCCGGTTGGGGGCGCGGCACAGATACGCAGTATTTT
TRBJ2-7	TRBD2	TRBV7-2	NA	CASSPEGSGSYPYEQYF	TGTGCCAGCAGCCCCGAAGGTAGCGGGAGTTATCCCTACGAGCAGTACTTC
TRBJ1-3	NA	TRBV11-3	NA	CASSLDQRSGNTIYF	TGTGCCAGCAGCTTAGACCAGCGCTCTGGAAACACCATATATTTT
TRBJ2-5	TRBD1	TRBV11-3	NA	CASRRGRWEETQYF	TGTGCCAGCAGAAGGGGGCGGTGGGAAGAGACCCAGTACTTC
TRBJ2-3	NA	TRBV5-1	NA	CASSFGRGEGDTQYF	TGCGCCAGCAGCTTCGGGCGGGGAGAGGGAGATACGCAGTATTTT
TRBJ2-1	NA	TRBV18	NA	CASSRNSGPPGDNEQFF	TGTGCCAGCTCACGGAATTCAGGGCCTCCGGGGGACAATGAGCAGTTCTTC
TRBJ2-2	TRBD2	TRBV19	NA	CASRLAGGDTGELFF	TGTGCCAGTAGGCTAGCGGGAGGGGACACCGGGGAGCTGTTTTTT
TRBJ2-2	TRBD2	TRBV19	NA	CASSLRGGRGTGELFF	TGTGCCAGTAGTCTACGGGGGGGCCGGGGAACCGGGGAGCTGTTTTTT
TRBJ2-7	NA	TRBV5-6	NA	CASSFRSKGGVGYEQYF	TGTGCCAGCAGCTTCCGTTCAAAAGGGGGGGTAGGGTACGAGCAGTACTTC
TRBJ2-2	NA	TRBV6-6	NA	CASSYSRSGYPGELFF	TGTGCCAGCAGTTACTCGCGATCGGGGTACCCCGGGGAGCTGTTTTTT
TRBJ2-3	NA	TRBV5-4	NA	CASSLGEKTTDTQYF	TGTGCCAGCAGCTTGGGGGAGAAAACCACAGATACGCAGTATTTT
TRBJ2-3	TRBD1	TRBV30	once	CAWGQGYADTQYF	TGTGCCTGGGGACAGGGGTACGCAGATACGCAGTATTTT
TRBJ1-5	NA	TRBV12-3/TRBV12-4	NA	CASSLGQNQPQHF	TGTGCCAGCAGTTTGGGACAAAATCAGCCCCAGCATTTT
TRBJ2-4	NA	TRBV5-1	few	CASSFGPAAVDIQYF	TGCGCCAGCAGCTTTGGCCCCGCGGCGGTGGACATTCAGTACTTC
TRBJ1-2	TRBD1	TRBV4-2	NA	CASSQGPGDSYGYTF	TGTGCCAGCAGCCAAGGGCCAGGGGACAGCTATGGCTACACCTTC
TRBJ1-1	TRBD1	TRBV2	NA	CASSEAGQGRAEAFF	TGTGCCAGCAGTGAAGCGGGACAGGGGCGGGCTGAAGCTTTCTTT
TRBJ1-5	TRBD1	TRBV30	NA	CAWSPGGARPQHF	TGTGCCTGGAGTCCAGGGGGCGCACGGCCCCAGCATTTT